This T cell receptor (beta chain) is drawn from a study of T cell responses to AZD1222 COVID-19 vaccine. Study-level results: Repertoires were obtained solely post-peak T cell response.

Trimming took 4 bases from V and 2 from J, leaving 17 bases between them. Germline V gives CDR1 GTSNPN, CDR2 SVGIG (reference sequence). The CDR3 is 15 amino acids. As concerns this clone: Its antigen is unidentified.

Sequenced by immunoSEQ multiplex PCR; TCRdb stores in-frame clones only, minus some. The sample lists about 120,000 clones, roughly 88% occurring once. The clonotype originates from an adult who received the AZD1222 COVID-19 vaccine. The sample was peripheral blood, taken 28 days after the second AZD1222 dose. The chain has TRBV30 and TRBJ1-1, with a weak D call TRBD1 (6 bases). The CDR3 reads CAWILMQGFNTEAFF. DNA of the CDR3: TGTGCCTGGATCCTGATGCAGGGGTTCAACACTGAAGCTTTCTTT. The variable domain in full, with the rest retrieved from reference TRBV30 and TRBJ1-1, is SQTIHQWPATLVQPVGSPLSLECTVEGTSNPNLYWYRQAAGRGLQLLFYSVGIGQISSEVPQNLSASRPQDRQFILSSKKLLLSDSGFYLCAWILMQGFNTEAFFGQGTRLTVV.